The 24 T cell receptor beta chains below come from one sample, sequenced in a study of OX40 agonist ivuxolimab in advanced cancers. Repertoires were generated with immunoSEQ multiplex PCR, while TCRdb's copy carries only in-frame clones and drops some. The sample has 9,500 to 15,000 clones; 69% are singletons. Here the sequenced sample was CD4+ or CD8+ T cells sorted from blood, taken in a trial of the OX40 agonist ivuxolimab. These TCRs come from an adult with an advanced solid tumor such as melanoma, head and neck, liver or kidney cancer.

This clone was seen a few times. The rearrangement uses TRBV6-5 and TRBJ1-1; a weak D match, TRBD1 (6 bases). V lost 7 bases and J lost 0, with 12 bases in between. Germline CDR1 reads MNHEY; CDR2 reads SVGAGI. The length of the CDR3 is 14 residues. For the CDR3, the DNA is TGTGCCAGCACCGAGGGGGTTATGAACACTGAAGCTTTCTTT. This sequence encodes CASTEGVMNTEAFF.

The rearrangement joins TRBV4-1 to TRBJ1-2; possible D gene TRBD1, 5 bases. The CDR3 is 15 amino acids. The germline gives CDR1 MGHRA, CDR2 YSYEKL. Trimming removed 0 bases at V and 4 bases at J, with 12 bases between. DNA of the CDR3: TGCGCCAGCAGCCAAGATGAGGGGTCGGGCTATGGCTACACCTTC. This encodes CASSQDEGSGYGYTF.

This rearrangement joins TRBV5-1 to TRBJ2-7, with D uncertain. This CDR3 has 13 amino acids. V lost 0 bases, J lost 6 bases, and 10 bases lay in between. Germline CDR1 and CDR2: SGHRS and YFSETQ. CDR3: CASSLDVVSEQYF. In DNA form, the CDR3 reads TGCGCCAGCAGCTTGGACGTTGTCTCCGAGCAGTACTTC.

The V gene is TRBV29-1, the J gene TRBJ1-2, with 8 bases matching TRBD1. The length of the CDR3 is 21 residues. Germline CDR1 reads SQVTM; CDR2 reads ANQGSEA. With V trimmed by 0 bases and J by 7 bases, 28 bases remained unmatched. As DNA, the CDR3 is TGCAGCGTTGAAGATCAAACACAAGGTTGGACAGGGATCCTTGAGGGGTGTGGCTACACCTTC. Protein product: CSVEDQTQGWTGILEGCGYTF. Full variable domain (outside the CDR3, taken from reference TRBV29-1 and TRBJ1-2): SAVISQKPSRDICQRGTSLTIQCQVDSQVTMMFWYRQQPGQSLTLIATANQGSEATYESGFVIDKFPISRPNLTFSTLTVSNMSPEDSSIYLCSVEDQTQGWTGILEGCGYTFGSGTRLTVV.

The chain links TRBV6-5 to TRBJ2-1, with a possible D match to TRBD2 (7 bases). The CDR3 runs 14 residues. The germline V and J ends were trimmed by 5 bases and 2 bases, with 10 bases remaining between them. CDR1 and CDR2 (germline): MNHEY, SVGAGI. The CDR3 protein is CASSRGAAYNEQFF. The CDR3 DNA reads as TGTGCCAGCAGTCGGGGGGCAGCCTACAATGAGCAGTTCTTC.

The chain employs TRBV6-6 and TRBJ1-2; TRBD1 matches at 11 bases. V trimming: 6 bases; J trimming: 7 bases; junction bases outside the gene matches: 10. This CDR3 has 15 residues. CDR1 and CDR2 (germline): MNHNY, SVGAGI (reference sequence). The CDR3 spells CASRRSGQGVSGYTF. CDR3 sequence (DNA): TGTGCCAGCAGGCGATCGGGACAGGGGGTTAGTGGCTACACCTTC.

This clone occurred a few times. This rearrangement joins TRBV4-3 to TRBJ2-7, with 9 bases fitting TRBD1. Per the germline V gene, CDR1 is LGHNA and CDR2 is YSLEER. This CDR3 region has 16 residues. V shed 9 bases and J 4 bases; nucleotides not matched to a gene: 16. CDR3 nucleotides: TGCGCCAGTCACCGGGACAGGGTCTTATCTAAGTACGAGCAGTACTTC. Its protein is CASHRDRVLSKYEQYF.

This clone turned up a few times. This chain connects TRBV5-5 to TRBJ1-1; possible D gene TRBD1, 5 bases. V dropped 4 bases and J dropped 1 base, with 8 bases sitting between them. This CDR3 region has 13 residues. The germline V gene encodes CDR1 SGHKS and CDR2 YYEKEE (reference sequence). The CDR3 DNA reads as TGTGCCAGCAGCCCCGGACAGAACACTGAAGCTTTCTTT. Its protein product is CASSPGQNTEAFF.

Here the CDR3 reads CSVNGEDSIGNTIYF. The CDR3, as DNA: TGCAGCGTGAATGGGGAGGACTCCATTGGAAACACCATATATTTT. The J gene is TRBJ1-3, the V gene TRBV29-1; the D is unclear. The CDR3 runs to 15 residues. V was shortened by 6 bases and J by 3 bases, with 18 bases between the two germline ends. Germline V gene sequence: CDR1 SQVTM, CDR2 ANQGSEA.

Turning to this clone: This specimen includes other DNA sequences encoding the same CDR3. The chain links TRBV27 to TRBJ1-6; D remains unclear. The V and J ends lost 2 bases and 2 bases respectively, with 10 bases between them. The CDR3 is 16 amino acids. Germline V lookup: CDR1 MNHEY, CDR2 SMNVEV (reference sequence). CDR3 amino acids: CASSLMGNPYNSPLHF. In DNA form, the CDR3 reads TGTGCCAGCAGTTTAATGGGGAACCCCTATAATTCACCCCTCCACTTT.

V usage is TRBV7-6 and J usage is TRBJ2-3; 9 positions match TRBD2. The trim removed 5 bases at V and 6 bases at J, leaving 12 bases unmatched. CDR1 SGHVS and CDR2 FNYEAQ come from the germline V gene. The CDR3 is made up of 16 amino acids. Here the CDR3 reads CASSVMAGGPGDTQYF. CDR3 coding DNA: TGTGCCAGCAGCGTTATGGCGGGGGGGCCGGGGGATACGCAGTATTTT.

In DNA form, the CDR3 reads TGTGCCAGCAGCCCATGGGTGGCCTACAATGAGCAGTTCTTC. It codes for CASSPWVAYNEQFF. The chain is built from TRBV7-2 and TRBJ2-1; D call uncertain. With 5 bases removed from V and 2 bases from J, the gap between germline ends came to 10 bases. The CDR3 sequence is 14 residues long. Germline CDR1 reads SGHTA; CDR2 reads FQGNSA.

The chain joins TRBV28 to TRBJ2-1; 9 nucleotides agree with TRBD2. V lost 2 bases, J lost 3 bases, and 5 bases stayed unmatched. Germline V lookup: CDR1 MDHEN, CDR2 SYDVKM. The CDR3 extends over 16 amino acids. In DNA, the CDR3 is TGTGCCAGCAGTTTAGTCCTAGCGGGGTTCTACAATGAGCAGTTCTTC. This gives the protein CASSLVLAGFYNEQFF.

Notes on this clone: A far larger clone is one base from this, pointing to a likely read error. CDR3 residues: CASSQRKENTEAFF. CDR3 nucleotides: TGTGCCAGCAGCCAAAGGAAAGAGAACACTGAAGCTTTCTTT. The chain carries TRBV11-2 and TRBJ1-1; no reliable D call. V lost 5 bases and J 1 base, leaving 11 bases between the germline ends. The germline V gene has CDR1 SGHAT and CDR2 FQNNGV. The CDR3 extends over 14 amino acids. Combining the CDR3 with reference TRBV11-2 and TRBJ1-1 gives the whole variable domain EAGVAQSPRYKIIEKRQSVAFWCNPISGHATLYWYQQILGQGPKLLIQFQNNGVVDDSQLPKDRFSAERLKGVDSTLKIQPAKLEDSAVYLCASSQRKENTEAFFGQGTRLTVV.

V usage is TRBV2 and J usage is TRBJ1-2; D remains unclear. Deletions cut 2 bases from V and 4 bases from J, with 11 bases between. The CDR3 totals 14 residues. Germline values: CDR1 SNHLY, CDR2 FYNNEI. CDR3 loop: CASSEILKVYGYTF. The CDR3 region has the DNA TGTGCCAGCAGTGAAATCTTGAAGGTCTATGGCTACACCTTC.

By share of the sample, this clone is medium-sized. The chain recombines TRBV7-9 with TRBJ2-7; unclear D gene. This CDR3 is built from 12 residues. Germline CDR1 SEHNR, CDR2 FQNEAQ (reference sequence). V was shortened by 2 bases and J by 3 bases, with 5 bases between the two germline ends. The chain's CDR3 is CASSLTVYEQYF. As DNA, the CDR3 is TGTGCCAGCAGCTTAACTGTCTACGAGCAGTACTTC. Together with reference TRBV7-9 and TRBJ2-7, the CDR3 gives the full variable domain: DTGVSQNPRHKITKRGQNVTFRCDPISEHNRLYWYRQTLGQGPEFLTYFQNEAQLEKSRLLSDRFSAERPKGSFSTLEIQRTEQGDSAMYLCASSLTVYEQYFGPGTRLTVT.

This clone was seen more than once but under ten times. This chain joins TRBV28 and TRBJ1-3, with unresolved D. Trimming took off 0 bases at V and 4 bases at J, with 1 base between the two ends. The CDR3 totals 12 residues. CDR1 is MDHEN, CDR2 SYDVKM, per germline. This chain's CDR3 is CASSLWGNTIYF. CDR3 in DNA: TGTGCCAGCAGTTTATGGGGAAACACCATATATTTT.

V and J are TRBV28 and TRBJ2-7; the D gene is possibly TRBD2 (5 bases). Germline V gene data show CDR1 as MDHEN and CDR2 as SYDVKM. The V and J ends lost 0 bases and 5 bases respectively, with 14 bases between them. The CDR3 loop spans 15 amino acids. Here the CDR3 DNA reads TGTGCCAGCAGTTTATGGGGCGGAGGAGCGGACGAGCAGTACTTC. This encodes CASSLWGGGADEQYF.

This clone was detected a few times. This chain connects TRBV7-9 to TRBJ1-2; the D gene is possibly TRBD1 (5 bases). CDR3 length equals 14 residues. Germline V gene lookup returns CDR1 SEHNR and CDR2 FQNEAQ (reference sequence). Trimming took 4 bases from V and 4 from J, leaving 13 bases between them. CDR3 nucleotides: TGTGCCAGCAGCTCCCAGACAGCCTTCTATGGCTACACCTTC. Translated: CASSSQTAFYGYTF. The full variable domain, with the rest looked up from reference TRBV7-9 and TRBJ1-2, is DTGVSQNPRHKITKRGQNVTFRCDPISEHNRLYWYRQTLGQGPEFLTYFQNEAQLEKSRLLSDRFSAERPKGSFSTLEIQRTEQGDSAMYLCASSSQTAFYGYTFGSGTRLTVV.

V is TRBV4-1 and J is TRBJ1-1, with D unresolved. Germline CDR1 MGHRA, CDR2 YSYEKL. There are 16 residues in the CDR3. V lost 4 bases, J lost 4 bases, and 19 bases lay in between. The CDR3 DNA sequence: TGCGCCAGCAGCCTCTATCGGGCCCCGGAGGGCACTGAAGCTTTCTTT. Amino acids: CASSLYRAPEGTEAFF.

The chain combines TRBV5-4 with TRBJ2-1; the match to TRBD2 covers 14 bases. The CDR3 has 18 residues. Germline V lookup: CDR1 SGHNT, CDR2 YYREEE (reference sequence). J was trimmed by 2 bases and V by 0 bases; bases with no gene match: 4. CDR3 amino acids: CASSLGTSGRRTYNEQFF. DNA for the CDR3: TGTGCCAGCAGCTTGGGGACTAGCGGGAGGAGAACCTACAATGAGCAGTTCTTC.

The chain uses TRBV28 and TRBJ1-4; 9 bases align to TRBD1. Trimming removed 8 bases from V and 4 bases from J; junction bases left unmatched: 2. Germline-derived CDR1 and CDR2 are MDHEN and SYDVKM. The CDR3 runs to 13 residues. The CDR3 sequence is CASRDRDNEKLFF. For the CDR3, the DNA is TGTGCCAGCCGGGACAGGGATAATGAAAAACTGTTTTTT. Full variable domain (missing parts from reference TRBV28 and TRBJ1-4): DVKVTQSSRYLVKRTGEKVFLECVQDMDHENMFWYRQDPGLGLRLIYFSYDVKMKEKGDIPEGYSVSREKKERFSLILESASTNQTSMYLCASRDRDNEKLFFGSGTQLSVL.

The gene calls are TRBV6-5 and TRBJ2-1; no definite D call. There are 15 residues in the CDR3. Per the germline V gene, CDR1 is MNHEY and CDR2 is SVGAGI. The V gene lost 4 bases and the J gene lost 0 bases, with 10 bases spanning the gap. The CDR3, as DNA: TGTGCCAGCAGTTCCGACCATAGCTCCTACAATGAGCAGTTCTTC. Its translation is CASSSDHSSYNEQFF.

The rearrangement uses TRBV7-2 and TRBJ2-7; 8 positions agree with TRBD2. Germline CDR1 SGHTA, CDR2 FQGNSA. The CDR3 loop spans 13 amino acids. J was trimmed by 3 bases and V by 4 bases; bases with no gene match: 2. CDR3 protein: CASSYAGGYEQYF. In DNA, the CDR3 is TGTGCCAGCAGCTACGCGGGGGGCTACGAGCAGTACTTC.